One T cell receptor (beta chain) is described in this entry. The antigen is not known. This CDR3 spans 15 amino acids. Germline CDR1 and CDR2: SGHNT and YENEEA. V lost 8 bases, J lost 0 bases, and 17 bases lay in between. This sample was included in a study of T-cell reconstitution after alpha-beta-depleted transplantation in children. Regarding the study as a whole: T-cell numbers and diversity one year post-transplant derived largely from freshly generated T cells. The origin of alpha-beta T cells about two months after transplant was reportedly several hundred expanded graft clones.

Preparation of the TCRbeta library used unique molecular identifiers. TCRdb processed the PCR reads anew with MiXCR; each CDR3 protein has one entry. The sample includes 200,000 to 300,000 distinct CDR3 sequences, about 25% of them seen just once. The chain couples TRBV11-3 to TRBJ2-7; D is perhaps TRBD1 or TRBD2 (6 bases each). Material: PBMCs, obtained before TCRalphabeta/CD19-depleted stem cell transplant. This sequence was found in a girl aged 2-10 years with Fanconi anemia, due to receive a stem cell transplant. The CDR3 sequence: CASSVGGPSSYEQYF. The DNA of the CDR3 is TGTGCCAGCTCCGTCGGGGGCCCGAGCTCCTACGAGCAGTACTTC.